The rows below give T cell receptor beta chains drawn from one sample of a study of shared clonotypes between healthy human individuals. Clones were sequenced by immunoSEQ multiplex PCR, and TCRdb holds only the in-frame ones, with some missing. This sample has 100,000 to 130,000 clones, with around 68% found just once. Sequencing was done on a sample of memory CD8+ T cells sorted from blood. These receptors all come from a woman in her 30s in good health. CDR3s include the opening cysteine and the closing phenylalanine or tryptophan. A D gene is named only where the DNA matches it firmly. Size is omitted from some rows. Given values are once, few, many or a class for expanded clones.

NA	NA	TRBV19	TRBJ2-1	CASSPPEYNEQFF	TGTGCCAGTAGTCCCCCCGAGTACAATGAGCAGTTCTTC
NA	once	TRBV6-6	TRBJ2-3	CASSWTLFPDTQYF	TGTGCCAGCAGTTGGACGTTATTCCCGGATACGCAGTATTTT
NA	NA	TRBV29-1	TRBJ2-7	CSVEDSSYEQYF	TGCAGCGTTGAAGACTCCTCCTACGAGCAGTACTTC
NA	few	TRBV11-2	TRBJ2-5	CASSLVAMSETQYF	TGTGCCAGCAGCTTAGTTGCAATGAGTGAGACCCAGTACTTC
TRBD2	once	TRBV6-5	TRBJ2-5	CASSGTSGETQYF	TGTGCCAGCAGCGGGACTAGCGGAGAGACCCAGTACTTC
NA	once	TRBV5-1	TRBJ2-3	CASSSGDPTPTDTQYF	TGCGCCAGCAGCAGTGGGGACCCCACCCCCACAGATACGCAGTATTTT
TRBD2	NA	TRBV18	TRBJ2-1	CASSPPLTSGRGEQFF	TGTGCCAGCTCACCACCCTTAACTAGCGGGAGAGGTGAGCAGTTCTTC
TRBD2	NA	TRBV2	TRBJ2-7	CASSEAGLAVYEQYF	TGTGCCAGCAGTGAAGCGGGACTAGCGGTGTACGAGCAGTACTTC
TRBD1	NA	TRBV30	TRBJ2-7	CAWSGPRGLDEQYF	TGTGCCTGGAGTGGACCCAGGGGGCTGGACGAGCAGTACTTC
TRBD2	NA	TRBV29-1	TRBJ2-3	CSVEEGLVTQYF	TGCAGCGTTGAAGAGGGACTAGTTACGCAGTATTTT
NA	NA	TRBV25-1	TRBJ1-4	CASSEPLIRGSNEKLFF	TGTGCCAGCAGTGAACCGCTAATCCGGGGTTCTAATGAAAAACTGTTTTTT
NA	few	TRBV7-3	TRBJ1-4	CASSPHHGSLWLNEKLFF	TGTGCCAGCAGCCCCCATCACGGATCCTTATGGCTTAATGAAAAACTGTTTTTT
NA	NA	TRBV4-2	TRBJ2-4	CASSASLAEGNIQYF	TGTGCCAGCAGCGCCTCCCTGGCGGAGGGAAACATTCAGTACTTC
NA	NA	TRBV7-3	TRBJ2-1	CASSLGAFSPDEQFF	TGTGCCAGCAGCTTAGGGGCGTTCTCTCCCGATGAGCAGTTCTTC
NA	few	TRBV5-1	TRBJ1-2	CASSFAGDLNFYGYTF	TGCGCCAGCAGCTTTGCGGGGGACTTAAACTTCTATGGCTACACCTTC
NA	NA	TRBV5-4	TRBJ2-7	CASSASAGTEQYF	TGTGCCAGCAGCGCATCTGCGGGGACCGAGCAGTACTTC
NA	once	TRBV4-1	TRBJ2-1	CASSQGWSSYNEQFF	TGCGCCAGCAGCCAAGGGTGGAGCTCCTACAATGAGCAGTTCTTC
NA	NA	TRBV25-1	TRBJ1-2	CASSYAGEFLGGYTF	TGTGCCAGCAGTTACGCAGGGGAGTTTTTAGGTGGCTACACCTTC
TRBD2	NA	TRBV15	TRBJ2-1	CATSTKRGWDNEQFF	TGTGCCACCAGCACTAAGCGGGGTTGGGATAATGAGCAGTTCTTC
NA	many	TRBV11-3	TRBJ2-1	CASSLGPVGNEQFF	TGTGCCAGCAGCCTGGGACCGGTGGGAAATGAGCAGTTCTTC
TRBD2	once	TRBV4-2	TRBJ2-7	CASSQDPAGGYEQYF	TGTGCCAGCAGCCAAGATCCAGCGGGAGGATACGAGCAGTACTTC
NA	NA	TRBV2	TRBJ2-7	CASSEDSYSYEQYF	TGTGCCAGCAGTGAGGACAGCTACTCCTACGAGCAGTACTTC
NA	NA	TRBV4-2	TRBJ2-7	CASSQLSDSYEQYF	TGTGCCAGCAGCCAACTAAGCGACTCCTACGAGCAGTACTTC
TRBD2	few	TRBV11-2	TRBJ2-7	CASSRWTSGSHEQYF	TGTGCCAGCAGCCGCTGGACTAGCGGGAGCCACGAGCAGTACTTC
NA	many	TRBV6-1	TRBJ2-7	CASSVQSQNYEQYF	TGTGCCAGCAGTGTACAGAGTCAGAACTACGAGCAGTACTTC
NA	NA	TRBV5-4	TRBJ2-7	CASSLRSVGRVRYEQYF	TGTGCCAGCAGCTTGCGATCCGTCGGGAGAGTCAGGTACGAGCAGTACTTC
TRBD1	NA	TRBV30	TRBJ1-5	CAWSPRTGAAQPQHF	TGTGCCTGGAGTCCTCGGACAGGAGCGGCTCAGCCCCAGCATTTT
NA	NA	TRBV27	TRBJ1-3	CASSFAGRSGNTIYF	TGTGCCAGCAGTTTTGCGGGGAGGTCTGGAAACACCATATATTTT
TRBD2	once	TRBV7-3	TRBJ2-7	CASSPRTSGSLDEQYF	TGTGCCAGCAGCCCCCGGACTAGCGGGTCACTAGACGAGCAGTACTTC
NA	NA	TRBV11-2	TRBJ2-7	CASSSAPGPSYEQYF	TGTGCCAGCAGCTCAGCACCGGGACCTAGCTACGAGCAGTACTTC
NA	NA	TRBV9	TRBJ2-7	CASSPASGWQYF	TGTGCCAGCAGCCCCGCTAGTGGCTGGCAGTACTTC
TRBD2	NA	TRBV2	TRBJ2-7	CASTERGPTSGRAYEQYF	TGTGCCAGCACCGAGCGGGGGCCGACTAGCGGGAGGGCCTACGAGCAGTACTTC
NA	NA	TRBV1	TRBJ1-1	CTSRSRTVGTEAFF	TGCACCAGCAGAAGTAGGACAGTGGGCACTGAAGCTTTCTTT
TRBD1	NA	TRBV29-1	TRBJ2-7	CSVVPTGGTYEQYF	TGCAGCGTTGTTCCGACAGGGGGTACCTACGAGCAGTACTTC
NA	NA	TRBV15	TRBJ2-6	CATSRDQRGISGANVLTF	TGTGCCACCAGCAGAGATCAGAGGGGGATCTCTGGGGCCAACGTCCTGACTTTC
TRBD1	NA	TRBV27	TRBJ1-1	CASSPGTANTEAFF	TGTGCCAGCAGTCCCGGGACAGCGAACACTGAAGCTTTCTTT
NA	NA	TRBV15	TRBJ1-5	CATSRGPGGWSNQPQHF	TGTGCCACCAGCAGAGGTCCGGGGGGTTGGAGCAATCAGCCCCAGCATTTT
TRBD1	many	TRBV25-1	TRBJ2-3	CASSVGTGGTDTQYF	TGTGCCAGCAGTGTCGGGACAGGAGGCACAGATACGCAGTATTTT
NA	NA	TRBV28	TRBJ1-5	CASSWPEPRDPYSNQPQHF	TGTGCCAGCAGCTGGCCTGAGCCTCGGGACCCTTATAGCAATCAGCCCCAGCATTTT
TRBD1	NA	TRBV6-4	TRBJ2-2	CASAGQDTGELFF	TGTGCCAGCGCCGGACAGGACACCGGGGAGCTGTTTTTT
NA	NA	TRBV5-6	TRBJ1-2	CASSLGESGAVYTF	TGTGCCAGCAGCTTGGGAGAGTCCGGGGCGGTCTACACCTTC
TRBD2	NA	TRBV5-1	TRBJ2-7	CASSLGLAGDFEQYF	TGCGCCAGCAGCTTGGGGCTAGCGGGAGACTTCGAGCAGTACTTC
NA	once	TRBV2	TRBJ1-5	CASTAFQGVGSNQPQHF	TGTGCCAGCACCGCCTTCCAGGGAGTTGGTAGCAATCAGCCCCAGCATTTT
NA	once	TRBV4-1	TRBJ2-2	CASSQDLGTTGELFF	TGCGCCAGCAGCCAAGACCTGGGGACCACCGGGGAGCTGTTTTTT
NA	NA	TRBV7-6	TRBJ2-7	CASSSPPREQYF	TGTGCCAGCAGCTCGCCCCCTAGGGAGCAGTACTTC
NA	NA	TRBV28	TRBJ2-3	CASRFVDTQYF	TGTGCCAGCAGATTTGTAGATACGCAGTATTTT
NA	NA	TRBV28	TRBJ1-5	CASSLYDYSNQPQHF	TGTGCCAGCAGTTTATACGATTATAGCAATCAGCCCCAGCATTTT